This T cell receptor (beta chain) was recovered during a study of control samples from healthy donors and cancer patients. The CDR3 loop spans 13 amino acids. CDR1 and CDR2 from the germline V gene are SGHNT and YYREEE (reference sequence). With 4 bases removed from V and 4 bases from J, the gap between germline ends came to 11 bases. The table came from immunoSEQ multiplex PCR; TCRdb's copy has only in-frame clones and leaves some out. The sample yields about 75,000 clones, around 84% seen once. The TCR originated in a man aged 50-59 years in good health. This rearrangement joins TRBV5-4 to TRBJ1-2; weak D call: TRBD1 (5 bases). Sequenced material: blood. The DNA for the CDR3 is TGTGCCAGCAGCGGGGGTGCGGTCTATGGCTACACCTTC. Protein: CASSGGAVYGYTF.